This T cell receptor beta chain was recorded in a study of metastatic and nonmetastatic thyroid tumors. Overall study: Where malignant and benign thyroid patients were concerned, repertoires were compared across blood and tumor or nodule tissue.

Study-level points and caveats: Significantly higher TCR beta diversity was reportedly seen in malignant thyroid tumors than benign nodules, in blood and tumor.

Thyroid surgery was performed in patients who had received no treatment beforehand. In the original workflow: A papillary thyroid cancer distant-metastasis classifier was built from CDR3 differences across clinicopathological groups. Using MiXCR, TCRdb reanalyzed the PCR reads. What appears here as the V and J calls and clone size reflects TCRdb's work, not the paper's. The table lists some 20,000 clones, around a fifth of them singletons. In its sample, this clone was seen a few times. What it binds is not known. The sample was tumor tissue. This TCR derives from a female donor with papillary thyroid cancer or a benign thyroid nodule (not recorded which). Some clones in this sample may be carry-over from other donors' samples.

The CDR3 protein is CASSQGQGDTDTQYF. CDR3 DNA sequence: TGTGCCAGCAGCCAAGGACAGGGCGACACAGATACGCAGTATTTT. V is TRBV3-1 and J is TRBJ2-3, with 7 bases fitting TRBD1. With V trimmed by 1 base and J by 2 bases, 3 bases remained unmatched. The germline gives CDR1 LGHDT, CDR2 YNNKEL (reference sequence). The CDR3 runs to 15 residues.